Following are 10 T cell receptor beta chains from one sample sequenced in a study of low-dose radiotherapy and immunotherapy resistance in tumors. cDNA synthesis used a TRAV/TRBV-specific primer set for both chains. Using a constant-region primer together with a V-primer adapter, TCRs were subjected to roughly 20 PCR cycles of amplification. TCRdb processed the reads anew with MiXCR; each CDR3 protein has one entry. Of thousands of distinct CDR3 sequences detected, roughly 58% appear once; the ten largest clones hold more than 9.5%. The source is a human donor with advanced metastatic prostate, ovarian, gallbladder or colorectal cancer (not recorded which). This table probably holds off-target reads from a library built for another chain.

There are a few counts of this clonotype. The rearrangement uses TRBV5-1 and TRBJ2-7; 7 positions agree with TRBD2. Germline assignment: CDR1 SGHRS and CDR2 YFSETQ. Trimming at V came to 0 bases and at J to 2 bases, leaving 5 bases not matched to a gene. This CDR3 has 15 amino acids. CDR3 sequence: CASSLGPGLTYEQYF. The CDR3 DNA reads as TGCGCCAGCAGCTTGGGACCGGGACTAACCTACGAGCAGTACTTC. Drawing the rest from reference TRBV5-1 and TRBJ2-7, the complete variable domain is KAGVTQTPRYLIKTRGQQVTLSCSPISGHRSVSWYQQTPGQGLQFLFEYFSETQRNKGNFPGRFSGRQFSNSRSEMNVSTLELGDSALYLCASSLGPGLTYEQYFGPGTRLTVT.

This clonotype was seen once. This chain connects TRBV12-3 or TRBV12-4 to TRBJ2-4; 8 bases match TRBD1. This CDR3 spans 14 amino acids. Trimming at V came to 6 bases and at J to 6 bases, leaving 7 bases not matched to a gene. The CDR3: CASRPTGAVNIQYF. CDR3 DNA sequence: TGTGCCAGCAGGCCGACAGGGGCAGTAAACATTCAGTACTTC.

This clonotype is a singleton in its sample. V usage is TRBV28 and J usage is TRBJ2-1, with unresolved D. CDR1 is MDHEN and CDR2 is SYDVKM in the germline V gene. There are 13 residues in the CDR3. V was trimmed by 6 bases and J by 5 bases, leaving 11 bases between them. The CDR3 protein is CASRRTVNNEQFF. Written as DNA, the CDR3 is TGTGCCAGCAGGAGGACCGTCAACAATGAGCAGTTCTTC.

This chain uses TRBV19 with TRBJ2-1, with D possibly being TRBD1 (6 bases). Trimming left V 6 bases short and J 7 bases short, with 13 bases between. Germline-derived CDR1 and CDR2 are LNHDA and SQIVND (reference sequence). This CDR3 contains 13 residues. The CDR3 loop reads CASSPRGWNEQFF. The CDR3, as DNA: TGTGCCAGTAGCCCGAGGGGGTGGAATGAGCAGTTCTTC.

The chain employs TRBV9 and TRBJ2-1; 8 positions match TRBD2. The CDR3 totals 19 residues. In germline, CDR1 is SGDLS, CDR2 YYNGEE. With 4 bases clipped from V and 2 bases from J, the junction kept 17 bases outside the gene matches. Written as DNA, the CDR3 is TGTGCCAGCAGCCCAACGTTAACCGGGACTAGGGTCACCTACAATGAGCAGTTCTTC. Translation: CASSPTLTGTRVTYNEQFF.

CDR3 in DNA: TGCGCCAGCAGGAAGGACGGGACTTACAATGAGCAGTTCTTC. It encodes CASRKDGTYNEQFF. The rearrangement joins TRBV4-1 to TRBJ2-1; D perhaps matches TRBD2 (6 bases). CDR1 is MGHRA, CDR2 YSYEKL, per germline. The V end was cut by 6 bases, the J end by 4 bases, with 13 bases between. This CDR3 comprises 14 residues.

This clonotype was observed a few times. J is TRBJ2-7 and V is TRBV2; 9 positions agree with TRBD1. V shed 5 bases and J 6 bases; nucleotides not matched to a gene: 8. This CDR3 spans 14 amino acids. Germline loops: CDR1 SNHLY, CDR2 FYNNEI. The DNA of the CDR3 is TGTGCCAGCAGTTGGGACAGGGCGATAGGCGAGCAGTACTTC. Residues: CASSWDRAIGEQYF.

The CDR3 loop is CASSPRPGTPSNEQYF. In DNA form, the CDR3 reads TGTGCCAGCAGTCCCCGCCCCGGGACACCCAGCAACGAGCAGTACTTC. This rearrangement joins TRBV28 to TRBJ2-7, with D perhaps matching TRBD1 (6 bases). The CDR3 is made up of 16 amino acids. V lost 5 bases to trimming and J lost 5 bases, with 22 bases between them. Germline CDR1 and CDR2: MDHEN and SYDVKM.

This rearrangement joins TRBV5-1 to TRBJ1-1, with D unresolved. The germline V gene has CDR1 SGHRS and CDR2 YFSETQ. This CDR3 region has 13 residues. Trimming left V 0 bases short and J 1 base short, with 4 bases between. The CDR3 nucleotides are TGCGCCAGCAGCTTGGCAGAGAACACTGAAGCTTTCTTT. It encodes CASSLAENTEAFF. The variable domain in full, completed from reference TRBV5-1 and TRBJ1-1, reads KAGVTQTPRYLIKTRGQQVTLSCSPISGHRSVSWYQQTPGQGLQFLFEYFSETQRNKGNFPGRFSGRQFSNSRSEMNVSTLELGDSALYLCASSLAENTEAFFGQGTRLTVV.

There are a few counts of this clonotype. V and J are TRBV10-3 and TRBJ2-3; D gene ambiguous. V lost 4 bases and J lost 4, with 6 bases in between. This CDR3 is 12 amino acids long. The germline V gene has CDR1 ENHRY and CDR2 SYGVKD. The CDR3 reads CAISGGSDTQYF. Written as DNA, the CDR3 is TGTGCCATCAGTGGGGGATCAGATACGCAGTATTTT.